These 17 T cell receptor beta chains were all obtained from the same sample, sequenced in a study of a mutant IDH1 vaccine in newly diagnosed glioma (dated by TCRdb to the early 2020s). What this sample's time point label stands for: week 35, safety follow-up. Every vaccine dose consisted of 300 ug of a 20-mer mutant IDH1 peptide in Montanide, administered subcutaneously together with topical imiquimod. These TCRs are of unknown antigen specificity. Library creation used the immunoSEQ multiplex PCR assay. The clones in this table, taken by TCRdb from immuneACCESS, are in-frame only. Not every clone is retained; where verified, under half of the shortfall comes from an unresolved V gene, and the cause of the rest is unknown. The sample records about 42,000 clones, approximately 83% of which are singletons. 5.1% of the sample is held by the ten biggest clonotypes. Sequences were derived from PBMCs, sampled from a glioma patient whose treatment included an IDH1 peptide vaccine. Source of these receptors: a woman between 45 and 60 years old with glioma.

The chain uses TRBV29-1 and TRBJ1-2, with D possibly TRBD1 on 5 matching bases. Germline CDR1 reads SQVTM; CDR2 reads ANQGSEA. The CDR3 length is 15 residues. The V end was cut by 6 bases, the J end by 6 bases, with 23 bases between. CDR3 sequence: CSVAPRQKVSDGYTF. In DNA form, the CDR3 reads TGCAGCGTCGCACCTCGACAGAAGGTTTCTGATGGCTACACCTTC.

This sequence joins TRBV19 and TRBJ2-5, with D unresolved. The V gene lost 6 bases and the J gene lost 2 bases, with 13 bases spanning the gap. Germline CDR1 LNHDA, CDR2 SQIVND (reference sequence). CDR3 length: 14 amino acids. The CDR3 loop is CASSRNGRQETQYF. Written as DNA, the CDR3 is TGTGCCAGTAGCCGGAACGGGCGGCAAGAGACCCAGTACTTC. The full variable domain, with the rest looked up from reference TRBV19 and TRBJ2-5, is DGGITQSPKYLFRKEGQNVTLSCEQNLNHDAMYWYRQDPGQGLRLIYYSQIVNDFQKGDIAEGYSVSREKKESFPLTVTSAQKNPTAFYLCASSRNGRQETQYFGPGTRLLVL.

Written as DNA, the CDR3 is TGTGCCAGTAGTATAGCAGGGTTCGGCGGCTACACCTTC. Translation gives CASSIAGFGGYTF. This chain connects TRBV19 to TRBJ1-2, with a tentative D call TRBD1 (5 bases). Between the trimmed V and J ends, which lost 1 base and 8 bases, there was a span of 11 bases. Germline CDR1 LNHDA, CDR2 SQIVND (reference sequence). The CDR3 is made up of 13 amino acids.

The V call is TRBV27, the J call TRBJ2-7; D is possibly TRBD2 (5 bases). This CDR3 has 13 amino acids. Germline assignment: CDR1 MNHEY and CDR2 SMNVEV (reference sequence). The V gene lost 4 bases and the J gene lost 3 bases, with 10 bases spanning the gap. The DNA for the CDR3 is TGTGCCAGCAGTTATAGCGTGGGCTACGAGCAGTACTTC. Translation gives CASSYSVGYEQYF.

The chain carries TRBV11-3 and TRBJ2-7; D may be TRBD1 or TRBD2 (6 bases each). The CDR3 sequence is 15 residues long. Trimming left V 5 bases short and J 3 bases short, with 17 bases between. Germline V gene sequence: CDR1 SGHNT, CDR2 YENEEA. The CDR3 here is CASSPGGGPRYEQYF. DNA of the CDR3: TGTGCCAGCAGCCCCGGAGGGGGACCACGCTACGAGCAGTACTTC.

The rearrangement uses TRBV19 and TRBJ1-4; D is uncertain. Germline values: CDR1 LNHDA, CDR2 SQIVND (reference sequence). The V gene lost 5 bases and the J gene lost 0 bases, with 10 bases spanning the gap. The CDR3 has 15 residues. For the CDR3, the DNA is TGTGCCAGTAGTCGGGCCAGCGCAACTAATGAAAAACTGTTTTTT. This translates into CASSRASATNEKLFF. The variable domain in full, with the rest retrieved from reference TRBV19 and TRBJ1-4, is DGGITQSPKYLFRKEGQNVTLSCEQNLNHDAMYWYRQDPGQGLRLIYYSQIVNDFQKGDIAEGYSVSREKKESFPLTVTSAQKNPTAFYLCASSRASATNEKLFFGSGTQLSVL.

The V call is TRBV9, the J call TRBJ2-2; perhaps TRBD2 as D (5 bases). Trimming cost V 2 bases and J 4 bases, with 12 bases left between them. CDR1 and CDR2 from the germline V gene are SGDLS and YYNGEE. The CDR3 is 15 amino acids. The CDR3 region has the DNA TGTGCCAGCAGCGTGGCGGGCCTCACCACCGGGGAGCTGTTTTTT. It is translated as CASSVAGLTTGELFF.

The chain couples TRBV5-1 to TRBJ2-5; D perhaps matches TRBD1 (6 bases). The CDR3 covers 16 residues. Germline V gene data show CDR1 as SGHRS and CDR2 as YFSETQ. The germline V and J ends were trimmed by 0 bases and 4 bases, with 16 bases remaining between them. The chain's CDR3 is CASSLAPGARGETQYF. CDR3 in DNA: TGCGCCAGCAGCTTGGCCCCAGGGGCTCGGGGAGAGACCCAGTACTTC.

This clone was counted only a few times. The rearrangement joins TRBV7-9 to TRBJ1-6; 8 bases line up with TRBD1. Per the germline V gene, CDR1 is SEHNR and CDR2 is FQNEAQ (reference sequence). V gave up 4 bases and J gave up 6 bases; unmatched junction bases: 8. This CDR3 is 16 amino acids long. CDR3: CASSSSGTGPNSPLHF. CDR3 nucleotide sequence: TGTGCCAGCAGCTCGTCCGGGACAGGACCTAATTCACCCCTCCACTTT.

The chain employs TRBV15 and TRBJ2-7, with D perhaps TRBD1 (5 bases). This CDR3 is built from 16 residues. The V end lost 0 bases, the J end lost 3 bases, and 15 bases lay between the germline ends. The germline gives CDR1 LNHNV, CDR2 YYDKDF (reference sequence). CDR3 in DNA: TGTGCCACCAGCAGAGATCAAGGCGCCAGGGTCTACGAGCAGTACTTC. This gives the protein CATSRDQGARVYEQYF. Together with reference TRBV15 and TRBJ2-7, the CDR3 gives the full variable domain: DAMVIQNPRYQVTQFGKPVTLSCSQTLNHNVMYWYQQKSSQAPKLLFHYYDKDFNNEADTPDNFQSRRPNTSFCFLDIRSPGLGDTAMYLCATSRDQGARVYEQYFGPGTRLTVT.

V gene TRBV5-6 combines with J gene TRBJ1-5; TRBD1 aligns across 7 bases. The CDR3 consists of 17 residues. J lost 2 bases, V lost 5 bases, and 13 bases had no gene match. The V gene's germline CDR1 is SGHDT and CDR2 YYEEEE. The CDR3: CASREWGGGGGNQPQHF. Written as DNA, the CDR3 is TGTGCCAGCAGGGAATGGGGAGGGGGCGGTGGCAATCAGCCCCAGCATTTT.

The rearrangement links TRBV12-5 to TRBJ2-7; 7 bases align to TRBD1. The CDR3 spans 17 residues. V lost 3 bases to trimming and J lost 4 bases; unmatched junction nucleotides: 15. Per the germline V gene, CDR1 is LGHNT and CDR2 is FRNRAP. CDR3 amino acids: CASGFPDLQGTGYEQYF. The CDR3 region has the DNA TGTGCTAGTGGTTTCCCAGATCTACAGGGGACGGGATACGAGCAGTACTTC.

The chain combines TRBV6-1 with TRBJ2-7, with 10 nucleotides matching TRBD1. In germline, CDR1 is MNHNS, CDR2 SASEGT. V was clipped by 6 bases and J by 4 bases; unmatched bases: 3. CDR3 length: 13 residues. This CDR3 is CASRRQGAYEQYF. The DNA of the CDR3 is TGTGCCAGCAGAAGACAGGGGGCTTACGAGCAGTACTTC.

The rearrangement links TRBV19 to TRBJ1-4; D may be TRBD1 (5 bases). Germline assignment: CDR1 LNHDA and CDR2 SQIVND (reference sequence). V dropped 11 bases and J dropped 8 bases, with 15 bases sitting between them. The CDR3 sequence is 12 residues long. CDR3 protein: CASRDGVEKLFF. The CDR3 bases are TGTGCCTCCCGGGACGGAGTGGAAAAACTGTTTTTT.

This rearrangement joins TRBV2 to TRBJ1-6, with a weak D call TRBD1 (5 bases). Trimming pared 6 bases from V and 6 bases from J, leaving 9 bases between. The CDR3 sequence is 13 residues long. Germline V CDR1 and CDR2: SNHLY, FYNNEI. CDR3 in DNA: TGTGCCAGCAGCCTCGACAGTAATTCACCCCTCCACTTT. Translating it yields CASSLDSNSPLHF.

This clone was recorded once. The gene calls are TRBV18 and TRBJ1-1; 7 bases are a match to TRBD1. J lost 3 bases, V lost 6 bases, and 4 bases had no gene match. CDR3 length equals 13 residues. The germline V gene encodes CDR1 KGHSH and CDR2 LQKENI. This CDR3 is CASSPTGYTEAFF. CDR3 in DNA: TGTGCCAGCTCCCCGACAGGGTACACTGAAGCTTTCTTT.

The chain couples TRBV19 to TRBJ2-4, with D unclear. The length of the CDR3 is 15 residues. Looked up from germline, CDR1 is LNHDA and CDR2 is SQIVND (reference sequence). V was trimmed by 3 bases and J by 0 bases, leaving 9 bases between them. The CDR3 nucleotides are TGTGCCAGTAGTATTTCCTTTGGAGCCAAAAACATTCAGTACTTC. Its translation is CASSISFGAKNIQYF.